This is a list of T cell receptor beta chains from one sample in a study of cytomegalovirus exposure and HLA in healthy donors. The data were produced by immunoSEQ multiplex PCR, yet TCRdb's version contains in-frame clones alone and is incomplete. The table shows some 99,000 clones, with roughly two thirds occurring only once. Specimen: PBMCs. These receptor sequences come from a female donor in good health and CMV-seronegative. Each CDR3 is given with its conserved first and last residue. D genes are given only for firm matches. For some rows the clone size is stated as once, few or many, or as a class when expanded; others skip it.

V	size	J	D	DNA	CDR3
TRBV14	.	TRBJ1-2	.	TGTGCCAGCAGCGAGAGGCAAAGGCTCTACACCTTC	CASSERQRLYTF
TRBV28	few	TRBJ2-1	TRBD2	TGTGCCAGCAGTCCCGGGCCTAGCGGGAGGACGACCTACAATGAGCAGTTCTTC	CASSPGPSGRTTYNEQFF
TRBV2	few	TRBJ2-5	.	TGTGCCAGCAGTGCAACCACACGGGGAGAGACCCAGTACTTC	CASSATTRGETQYF
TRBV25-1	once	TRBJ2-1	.	TGTGCCTGTGGGGCTTCACGGAACGATGAGCAGTTCTTC	CACGASRNDEQFF
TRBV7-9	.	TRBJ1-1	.	TGTGCCAGCACCCCGAGCACTGAAGCTTTCTTT	CASTPSTEAFF
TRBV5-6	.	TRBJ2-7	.	TGTGCCAGCAGCCCACGGACCGAAACTAGGGAGCCCTACGAGCAGTACTTC	CASSPRTETREPYEQYF
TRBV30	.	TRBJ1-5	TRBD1	TGTGCCTGGAGCAATCCCGGGACAGCAAATCAGCCCCAGCATTTT	CAWSNPGTANQPQHF
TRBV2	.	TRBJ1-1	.	TGTGCCAGCAACAATCAGGGTGGCACTGAAGCTTTCTTT	CASNNQGGTEAFF
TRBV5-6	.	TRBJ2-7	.	TGTGCCAGCAGCTTCGGAGACGGTCGCTACGAGCAGTACTTC	CASSFGDGRYEQYF
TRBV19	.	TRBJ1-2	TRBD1	TGTGCCAGTATATTCGGCAGGGGGAACTATGGCTACACCTTC	CASIFGRGNYGYTF
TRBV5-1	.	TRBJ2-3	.	TGCGCCAGCAGCCGAGGGGAGGCAGATACGCAGTATTTT	CASSRGEADTQYF
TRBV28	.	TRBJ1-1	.	TGTGCCATCTGTGGACAAATGAACACTGAAGCTTTCTTT	CAICGQMNTEAFF
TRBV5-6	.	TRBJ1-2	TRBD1	TGTGCCAGCAGCGTGAACTGGGACAGATCCGCGGATGGCTACACCTTC	CASSVNWDRSADGYTF
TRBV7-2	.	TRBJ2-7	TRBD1	TGTGCCAGCAGCGCACCAGTGGTGGGACAGGTAACCTACGAGCAGTACTTC	CASSAPVVGQVTYEQYF
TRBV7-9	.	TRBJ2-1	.	TGTGCCAGCAGCCCGGCCCAGGGGACCTACAATGAGCAGTTCTTC	CASSPAQGTYNEQFF
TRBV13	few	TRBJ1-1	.	TGTGCCAGCAGCTCGACAGACAGGTTCACTGAAGCTTTCTTT	CASSSTDRFTEAFF
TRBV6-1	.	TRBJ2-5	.	TGTGCCAGCAGTACAGTCCCCCAAGAGACCCAGTACTTC	CASSTVPQETQYF
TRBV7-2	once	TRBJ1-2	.	TGTGCCAGCAGCTTAGGGGCGGGGAGGGGCTACACCTTC	CASSLGAGRGYTF
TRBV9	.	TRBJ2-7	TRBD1	TGTGCCAGCAGCGTCCAGGGTGGACAGGCCGCCTACGAGCAGTACTTC	CASSVQGGQAAYEQYF
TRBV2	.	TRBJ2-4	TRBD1	TGTGCCAGCAGGGGGGGACAGGGGAGAGGAAACATTCAGTACTTC	CASRGGQGRGNIQYF
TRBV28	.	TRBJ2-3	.	TGTGCCAGCAGTTCAATGCTAGTAGCGGATACGCAGTATTTT	CASSSMLVADTQYF
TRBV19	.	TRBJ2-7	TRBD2	TGTGCCAGTAGCCTGACCGGGACTACATCCTACGAGCAGTACTTC	CASSLTGTTSYEQYF
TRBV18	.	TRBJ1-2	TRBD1	TGTGCCAGCTCACAATCCGGGACAGGGAACTATGGCTACACCTTC	CASSQSGTGNYGYTF
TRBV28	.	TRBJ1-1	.	TGTGCCAGCAGTTTATGGCAGGGCCCGAACACTGAAGCTTTCTTT	CASSLWQGPNTEAFF
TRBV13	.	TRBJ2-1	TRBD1	TGTGCCAGCAGCCCAATGCTGGGACAGGGTACCAATGAGCAGTTCTTC	CASSPMLGQGTNEQFF
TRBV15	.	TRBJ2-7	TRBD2	TGTGCCACCAGCAGACTAGCGGGATCGGGTGAGCAGTACTTC	CATSRLAGSGEQYF
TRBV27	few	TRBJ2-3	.	TGTGCCAGCACTCGGCGGAGGGCGGAGGGTCACCACCGCGTGGATACGCAGTATTTT	CASTRRRAEGHHRVDTQYF
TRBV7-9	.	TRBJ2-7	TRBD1	TGTGCCAGCAGCCCCGGGACAGGGTATTTCGAGCAGTACTTC	CASSPGTGYFEQYF
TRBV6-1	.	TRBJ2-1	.	TGTGCCAGCAGTGACGATACAGGGCTACGGGAGCAGTTCTTC	CASSDDTGLREQFF
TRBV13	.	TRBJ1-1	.	TGTGCCAGCAGCCTAGGCAGCACTGAAGCTTTCTTT	CASSLGSTEAFF
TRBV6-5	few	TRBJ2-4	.	TGTGCCAGCAGGATCCAACAGGGATTGAAAAACATTCAGTACTTC	CASRIQQGLKNIQYF
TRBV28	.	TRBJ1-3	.	TGTGCCAGCAGTTTGGGTAGGGGGACCCACGGGGGAAACACCATATATTTT	CASSLGRGTHGGNTIYF
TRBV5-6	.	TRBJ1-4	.	TGTGCCAGCAGCTTGTCGCCGGATGAAAAACTGTTTTTT	CASSLSPDEKLFF
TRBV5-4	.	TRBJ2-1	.	TGTGCCAGCAGCTTGAGGGGGGGCAATGAGCAGTTCTTC	CASSLRGGNEQFF
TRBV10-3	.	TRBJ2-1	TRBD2	TGTGCCATCAGTGGCACGACTAGCGGGAGATACAATGAGCAGTTCTTC	CAISGTTSGRYNEQFF
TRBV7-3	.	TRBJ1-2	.	TGTGCCAGCAGCTTAGACGGGAATGGCTACACCTTC	CASSLDGNGYTF
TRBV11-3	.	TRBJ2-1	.	TGTGCCAGCAGCTTAGTTCCAGGGTGGAGTGAGCAGTTCTTC	CASSLVPGWSEQFF
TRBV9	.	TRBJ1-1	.	TGTGCCAGCAGCGTAGTAACATCAAGCACTGAAGCTTTCTTT	CASSVVTSSTEAFF